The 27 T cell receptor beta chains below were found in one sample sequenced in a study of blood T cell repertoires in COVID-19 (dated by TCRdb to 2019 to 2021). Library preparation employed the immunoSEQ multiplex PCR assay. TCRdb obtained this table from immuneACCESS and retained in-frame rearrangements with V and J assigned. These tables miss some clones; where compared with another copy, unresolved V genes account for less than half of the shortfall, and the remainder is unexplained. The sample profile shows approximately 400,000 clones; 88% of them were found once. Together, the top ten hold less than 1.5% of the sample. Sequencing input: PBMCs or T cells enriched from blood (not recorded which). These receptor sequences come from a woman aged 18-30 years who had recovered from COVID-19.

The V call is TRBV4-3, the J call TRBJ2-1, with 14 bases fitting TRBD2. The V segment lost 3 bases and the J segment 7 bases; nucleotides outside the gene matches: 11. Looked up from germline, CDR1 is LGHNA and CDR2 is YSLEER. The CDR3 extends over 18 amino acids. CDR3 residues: CASSQDTSGTSGGNEQFF. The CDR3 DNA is TGCGCCAGCAGCCAGGACACTTCCGGGACTAGCGGGGGTAATGAGCAGTTCTTC.

CDR3 in DNA: TGTGCCAGCAGCTTCAGGGGGATCTCTATTTTAGAGACCCAGTACTTC. Translating gives CASSFRGISILETQYF. The V gene is TRBV7-8, the J gene TRBJ2-5, with 7 bases identical to TRBD1. V was clipped by 3 bases and J by 4 bases; unmatched bases: 11. The CDR3 has 16 residues. CDR1 and CDR2 from the germline V gene are SGHVS and FQNEAQ.

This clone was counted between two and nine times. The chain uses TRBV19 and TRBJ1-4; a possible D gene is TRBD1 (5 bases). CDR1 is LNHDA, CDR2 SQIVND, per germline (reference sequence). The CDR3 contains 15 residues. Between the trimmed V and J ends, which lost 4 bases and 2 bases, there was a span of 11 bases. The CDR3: CASSRPTETNEKLFF. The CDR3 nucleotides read TGTGCCAGTAGTAGACCGACAGAGACTAATGAAAAACTGTTTTTT.

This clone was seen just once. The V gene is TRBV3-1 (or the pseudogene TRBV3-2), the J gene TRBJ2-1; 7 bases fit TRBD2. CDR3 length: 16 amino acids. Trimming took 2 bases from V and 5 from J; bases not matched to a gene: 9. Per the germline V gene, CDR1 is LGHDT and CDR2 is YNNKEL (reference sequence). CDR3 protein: CASSQRSLGRHNEQFF. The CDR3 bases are TGTGCCAGCAGCCAACGGAGTCTCGGGAGGCACAATGAGCAGTTCTTC.

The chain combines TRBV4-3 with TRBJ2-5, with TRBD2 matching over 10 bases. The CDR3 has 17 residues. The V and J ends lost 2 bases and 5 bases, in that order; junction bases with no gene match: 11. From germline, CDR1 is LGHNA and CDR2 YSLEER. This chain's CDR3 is CASSQSPSGGPGETQYF. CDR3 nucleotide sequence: TGCGCCAGCAGCCAATCGCCTAGCGGGGGCCCAGGGGAGACCCAGTACTTC.

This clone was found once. CDR3 coding DNA: TGTGCCAGCAGCAAAAAAGGGGACACTGAAGCTTTCTTT. This codes for CASSKKGDTEAFF. This rearrangement joins TRBV3-1 (or the pseudogene TRBV3-2) to TRBJ1-1, with D possibly matching TRBD1 (5 bases). This CDR3 is 13 amino acids long. The germline V gene encodes CDR1 LGHDT and CDR2 YNNKEL (reference sequence). V dropped 5 bases and J dropped 3 bases, with 10 bases sitting between them.

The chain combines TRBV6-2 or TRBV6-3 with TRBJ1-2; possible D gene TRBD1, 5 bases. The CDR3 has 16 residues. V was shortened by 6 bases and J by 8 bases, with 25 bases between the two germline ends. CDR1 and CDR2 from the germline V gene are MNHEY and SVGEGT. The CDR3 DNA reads TGTGCCAGCAGCTCCCCGAATGGCAGGGTCTCACGAGGCTACACCTTC. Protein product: CASSSPNGRVSRGYTF.

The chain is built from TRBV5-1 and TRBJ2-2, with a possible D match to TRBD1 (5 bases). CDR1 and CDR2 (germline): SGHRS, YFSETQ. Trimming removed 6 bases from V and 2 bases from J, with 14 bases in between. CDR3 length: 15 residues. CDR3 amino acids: CASKGLAPNTGELFF. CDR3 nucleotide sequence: TGCGCCAGCAAGGGGCTCGCTCCTAACACCGGGGAGCTGTTTTTT.

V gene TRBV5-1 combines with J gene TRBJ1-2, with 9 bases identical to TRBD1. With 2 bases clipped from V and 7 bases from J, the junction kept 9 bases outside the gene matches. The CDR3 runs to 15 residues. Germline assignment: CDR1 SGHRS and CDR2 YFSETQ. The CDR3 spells CASSFVRTGDAGYTF. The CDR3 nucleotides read TGCGCCAGCAGCTTCGTAAGGACAGGGGACGCTGGCTACACCTTC.

The CDR3 DNA reads TGTGCCAGCAGCCAAGGTTCAGGGGCTCGGACCGGGGAGCTGTTTTTT. Translated: CASSQGSGARTGELFF. The rearrangement uses TRBV3-1 (or the pseudogene TRBV3-2) and TRBJ2-2; D possibly corresponds to TRBD1 (6 bases). Trimming removed 1 base from V and 5 bases from J, with 14 bases in between. CDR3 length: 16 residues. From germline, CDR1 is LGHDT and CDR2 YNNKEL (reference sequence).

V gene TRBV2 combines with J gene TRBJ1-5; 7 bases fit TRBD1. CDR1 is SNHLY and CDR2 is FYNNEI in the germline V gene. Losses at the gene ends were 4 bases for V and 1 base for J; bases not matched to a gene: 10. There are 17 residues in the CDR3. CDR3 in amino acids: CASSVDRLRGSNQPQHF. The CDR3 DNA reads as TGTGCCAGCAGTGTGGACAGGCTCAGGGGGAGCAATCAGCCCCAGCATTTT.

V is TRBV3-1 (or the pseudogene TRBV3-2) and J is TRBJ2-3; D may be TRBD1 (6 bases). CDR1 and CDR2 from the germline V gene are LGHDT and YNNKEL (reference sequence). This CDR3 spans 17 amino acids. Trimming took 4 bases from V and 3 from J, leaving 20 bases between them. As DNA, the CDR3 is TGTGCCAGCAGCCCCACCCCACAGAGACAGGATACAGATACGCAGTATTTT. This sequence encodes CASSPTPQRQDTDTQYF.

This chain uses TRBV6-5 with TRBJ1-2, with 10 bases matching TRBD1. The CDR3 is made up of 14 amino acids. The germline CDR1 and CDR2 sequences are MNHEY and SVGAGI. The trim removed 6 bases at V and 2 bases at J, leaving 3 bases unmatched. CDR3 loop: CASRGQGLNYGYTF. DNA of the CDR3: TGTGCCAGCAGGGGACAGGGGCTAAACTATGGCTACACCTTC.

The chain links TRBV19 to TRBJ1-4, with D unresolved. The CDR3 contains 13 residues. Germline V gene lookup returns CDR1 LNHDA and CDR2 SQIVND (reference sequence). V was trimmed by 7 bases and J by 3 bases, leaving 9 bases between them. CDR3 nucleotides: TGTGCCAGTACGTCCAGGTCTAATGAAAAACTGTTTTTT. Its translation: CASTSRSNEKLFF.

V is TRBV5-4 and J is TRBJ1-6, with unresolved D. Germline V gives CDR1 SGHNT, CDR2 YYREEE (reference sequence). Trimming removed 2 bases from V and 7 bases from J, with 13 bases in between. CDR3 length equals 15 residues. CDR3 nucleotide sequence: TGTGCCAGCAGCTTAGGAGCCTTTAGGAATTCACCCCTCCACTTT. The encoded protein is CASSLGAFRNSPLHF. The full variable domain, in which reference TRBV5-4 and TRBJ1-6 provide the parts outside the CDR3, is ETGVTQSPTHLIKTRGQQVTLRCSSQSGHNTVSWYQQALGQGPQFIFQYYREEENGRGNFPPRFSGLQFPNYSSELNVNALELDDSALYLCASSLGAFRNSPLHFGNGTRLTVT.

CDR3 sequence reads: CASSQEGTGRNEQFF. The DNA for the CDR3 is TGCGCCAGCAGCCAAGAGGGGACAGGGCGGAATGAGCAGTTCTTC. The gene calls are TRBV4-3 and TRBJ2-1; 9 bases agree with TRBD1. V shed 0 bases and J 7 bases; nucleotides not matched to a gene: 4. Germline V gives CDR1 LGHNA, CDR2 YSLEER. The CDR3 is 15 amino acids.

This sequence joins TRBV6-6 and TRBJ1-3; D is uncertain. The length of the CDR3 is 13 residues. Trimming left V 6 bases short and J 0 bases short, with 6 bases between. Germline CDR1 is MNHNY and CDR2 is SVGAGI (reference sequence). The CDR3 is CASRQISGNTIYF. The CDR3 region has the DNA TGTGCCAGCAGACAGATCTCTGGAAACACCATATATTTT.

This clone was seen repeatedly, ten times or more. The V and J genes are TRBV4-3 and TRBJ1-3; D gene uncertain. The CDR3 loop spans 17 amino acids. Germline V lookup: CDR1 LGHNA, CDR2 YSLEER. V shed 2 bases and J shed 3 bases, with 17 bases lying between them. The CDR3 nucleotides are TGCGCCAGCAGCCAAACCCGCTCTTTTACACGTGGAAACACCATATATTTT. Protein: CASSQTRSFTRGNTIYF.

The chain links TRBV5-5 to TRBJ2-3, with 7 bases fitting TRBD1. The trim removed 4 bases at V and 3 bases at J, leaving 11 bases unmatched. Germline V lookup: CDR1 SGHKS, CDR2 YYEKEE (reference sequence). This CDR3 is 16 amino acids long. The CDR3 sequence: CASSLGDRALTDTQYF. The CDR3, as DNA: TGTGCCAGCAGCCTTGGCGACAGGGCTCTAACAGATACGCAGTATTTT.

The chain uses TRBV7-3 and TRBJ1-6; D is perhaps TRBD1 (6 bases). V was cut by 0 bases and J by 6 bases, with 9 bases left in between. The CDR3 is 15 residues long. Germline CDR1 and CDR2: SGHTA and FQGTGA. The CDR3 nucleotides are TGTGCCAGCAGCTTAACGGGCAGGGGTAATTCACCCCTCCACTTT. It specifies CASSLTGRGNSPLHF.

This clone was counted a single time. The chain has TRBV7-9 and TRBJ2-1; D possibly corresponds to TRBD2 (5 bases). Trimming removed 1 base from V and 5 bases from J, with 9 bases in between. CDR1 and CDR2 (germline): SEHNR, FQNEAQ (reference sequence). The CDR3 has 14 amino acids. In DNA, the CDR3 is TGTGCCAGCAGCTTAGTAGCGTCCGACAATGAGCAGTTCTTC. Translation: CASSLVASDNEQFF.

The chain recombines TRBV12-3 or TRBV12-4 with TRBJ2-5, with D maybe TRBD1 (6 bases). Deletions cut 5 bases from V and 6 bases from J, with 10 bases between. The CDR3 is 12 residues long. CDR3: CASSLRGKTQYF. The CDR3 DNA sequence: TGTGCCAGCAGTCTCAGGGGTAAGACCCAGTACTTC.

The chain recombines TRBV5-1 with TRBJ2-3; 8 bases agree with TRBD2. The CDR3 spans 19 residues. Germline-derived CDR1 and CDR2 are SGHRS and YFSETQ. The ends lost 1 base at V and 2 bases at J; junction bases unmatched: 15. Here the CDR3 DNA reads TGCGCCAGCAGCTTGCCGTCAAATGTAGCGGGGCCACACACAGATACGCAGTATTTT. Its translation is CASSLPSNVAGPHTDTQYF.

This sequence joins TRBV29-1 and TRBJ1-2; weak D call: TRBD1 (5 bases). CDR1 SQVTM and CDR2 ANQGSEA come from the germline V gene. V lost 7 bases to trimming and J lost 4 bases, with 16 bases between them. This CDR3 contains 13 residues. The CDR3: CSAGGGDSYGYTF. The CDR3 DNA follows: TGCAGCGCTGGGGGTGGGGACTCCTATGGCTACACCTTC.

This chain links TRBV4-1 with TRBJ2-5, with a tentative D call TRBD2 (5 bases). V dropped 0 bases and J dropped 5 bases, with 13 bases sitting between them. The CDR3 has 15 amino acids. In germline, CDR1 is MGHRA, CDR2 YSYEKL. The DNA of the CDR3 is TGCGCCAGCAGCCAAGATCGGGGAGTCGGGGAGACCCAGTACTTC. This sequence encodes CASSQDRGVGETQYF.

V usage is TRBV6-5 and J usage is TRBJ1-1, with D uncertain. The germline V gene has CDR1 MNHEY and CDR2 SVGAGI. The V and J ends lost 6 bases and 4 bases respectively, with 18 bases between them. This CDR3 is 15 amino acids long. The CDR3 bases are TGTGCCAGCAGCCTCTACGGAGGGTATCGCACTGAAGCTTTCTTT. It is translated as CASSLYGGYRTEAFF.

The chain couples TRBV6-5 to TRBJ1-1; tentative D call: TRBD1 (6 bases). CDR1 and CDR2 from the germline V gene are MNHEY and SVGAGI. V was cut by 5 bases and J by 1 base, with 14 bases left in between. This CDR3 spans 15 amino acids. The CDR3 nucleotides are TGTGCCAGCAGTACTTGGACAGACCCGAACACTGAAGCTTTCTTT. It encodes CASSTWTDPNTEAFF.